This T cell receptor beta chain was retrieved from a study of human T cells and chemical hapten exposure. Study-wide context: Affected patients, primarily female, had alopecia areata, totalis or universalis. Findings and caveats of the study: DPC sensitization produced no change in TCRs with frequency above 1 in 1000.

The time point denotes: pre-sensitization, week 0. Treatment noted: therapeutic diphenylcyclopropenone sensitization with weekly scalp DPC. The CDR3 length is 13 residues. The trim removed 6 bases at V and 9 bases at J, leaving 10 bases unmatched. Germline V gives CDR1 SQVTM, CDR2 ANQGSEA. At least ten counts were recorded for this clonotype. The antigen remains undetermined. The study used a library that attached unique molecular identifiers to individual cDNA molecules. Via MiXCR, TCRdb re-called the RACE reads, giving one row per CDR3 protein. The data show under 50,000 distinct CDR3 sequences, 7.5% to 8% seen once.

The genes are TRBV29-1 and TRBJ2-1; TRBD2 matches 8 bases. The starting material was whole blood, obtained in connection with sensitization to the hapten diphenylcyclopropenone (DPC). The receptor's source is a woman aged 50 to 60 with alopecia areata. Some clones in this sample may be carry-over from other donors' samples. The CDR3 is CSVDGREELEQFF. DNA of the CDR3: TGCAGCGTGGATGGGCGGGAGGAGCTTGAGCAGTTCTTC.